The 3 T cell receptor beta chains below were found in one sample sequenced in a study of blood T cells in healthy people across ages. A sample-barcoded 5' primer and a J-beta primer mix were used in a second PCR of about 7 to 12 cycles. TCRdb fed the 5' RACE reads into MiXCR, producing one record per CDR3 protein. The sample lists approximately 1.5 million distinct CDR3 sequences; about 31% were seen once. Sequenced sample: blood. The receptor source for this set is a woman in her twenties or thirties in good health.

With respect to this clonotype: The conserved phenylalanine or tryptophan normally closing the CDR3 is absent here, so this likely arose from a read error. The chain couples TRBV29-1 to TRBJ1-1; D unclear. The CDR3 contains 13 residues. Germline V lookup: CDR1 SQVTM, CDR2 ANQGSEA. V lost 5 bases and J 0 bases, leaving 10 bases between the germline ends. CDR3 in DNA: TGCAGCGTTTCCAGACTCATGAACACTGAAGCTTTCTTG. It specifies CSVSRLMNTEAFL.

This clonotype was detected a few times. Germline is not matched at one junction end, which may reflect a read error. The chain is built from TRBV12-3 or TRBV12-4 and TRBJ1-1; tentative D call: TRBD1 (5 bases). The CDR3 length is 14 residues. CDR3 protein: CASSLGGENTGAFF. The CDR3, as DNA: TGTGCCAGCAGTTTAGGGGGGGAGAACACTGGAGCTTTCTTT.

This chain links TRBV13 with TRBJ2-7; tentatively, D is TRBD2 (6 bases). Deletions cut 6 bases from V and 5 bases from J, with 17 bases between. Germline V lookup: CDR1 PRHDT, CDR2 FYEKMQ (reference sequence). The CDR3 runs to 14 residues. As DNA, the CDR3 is TGTGCCAGCAGTTCCGGGACTCCCATCCACGAGCAGTACTTC. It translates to CASSSGTPIHEQYF.